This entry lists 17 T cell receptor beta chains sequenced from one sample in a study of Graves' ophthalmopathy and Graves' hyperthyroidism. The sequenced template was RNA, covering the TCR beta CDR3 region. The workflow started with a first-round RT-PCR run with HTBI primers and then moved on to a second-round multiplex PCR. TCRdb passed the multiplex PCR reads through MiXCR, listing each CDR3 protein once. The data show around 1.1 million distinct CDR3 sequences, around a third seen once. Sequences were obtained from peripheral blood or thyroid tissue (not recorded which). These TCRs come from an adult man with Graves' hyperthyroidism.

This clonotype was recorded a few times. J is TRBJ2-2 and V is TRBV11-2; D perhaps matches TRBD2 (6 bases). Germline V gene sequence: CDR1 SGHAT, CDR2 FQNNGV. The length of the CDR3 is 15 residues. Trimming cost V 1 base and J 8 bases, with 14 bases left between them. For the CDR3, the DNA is TGTGCCAGCAGCTTAGGGAGGGCCCGGTTAGGGGAGCTGTTTTTT. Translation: CASSLGRARLGELFF.

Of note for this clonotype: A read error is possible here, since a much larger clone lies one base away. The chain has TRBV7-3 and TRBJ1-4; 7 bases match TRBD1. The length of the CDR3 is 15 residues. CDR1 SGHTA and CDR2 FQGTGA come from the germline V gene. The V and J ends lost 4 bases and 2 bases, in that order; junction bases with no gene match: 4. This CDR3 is CASSYRDSTNEKLFF. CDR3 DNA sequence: TGTGCCAGCAGCTACCGGGACAGCACTAATGAAAAACTGTTTTTT.

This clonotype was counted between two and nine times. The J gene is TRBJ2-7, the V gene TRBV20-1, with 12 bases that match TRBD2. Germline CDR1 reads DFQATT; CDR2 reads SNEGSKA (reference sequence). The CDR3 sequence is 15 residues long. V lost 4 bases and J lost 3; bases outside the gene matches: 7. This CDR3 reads CSAIFGLAGHYEQYF. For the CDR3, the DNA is TGCAGTGCTATATTCGGACTAGCGGGACACTACGAGCAGTACTTC.

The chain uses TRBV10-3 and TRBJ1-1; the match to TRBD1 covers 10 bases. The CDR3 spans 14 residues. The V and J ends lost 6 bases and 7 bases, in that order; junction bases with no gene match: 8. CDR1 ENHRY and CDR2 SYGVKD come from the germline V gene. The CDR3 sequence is CAISKTGGLSEAFF. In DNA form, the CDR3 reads TGTGCCATCAGCAAGACAGGGGGCTTAAGTGAAGCTTTCTTT.

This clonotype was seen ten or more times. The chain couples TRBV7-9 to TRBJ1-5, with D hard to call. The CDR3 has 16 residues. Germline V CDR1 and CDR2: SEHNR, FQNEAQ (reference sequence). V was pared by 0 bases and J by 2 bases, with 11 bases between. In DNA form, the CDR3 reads TGTGCCAGCAGCTTAGCGACGAACACCCGCAATCAGCCCCAGCATTTT. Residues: CASSLATNTRNQPQHF.

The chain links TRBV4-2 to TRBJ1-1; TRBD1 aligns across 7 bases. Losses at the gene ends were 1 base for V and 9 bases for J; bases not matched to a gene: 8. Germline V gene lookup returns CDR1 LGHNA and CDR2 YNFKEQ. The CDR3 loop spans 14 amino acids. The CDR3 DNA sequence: TGTGCCAGCAGCCAAGCCCGGGACAGCCTTCAAGCTTTCTTT. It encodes CASSQARDSLQAFF.

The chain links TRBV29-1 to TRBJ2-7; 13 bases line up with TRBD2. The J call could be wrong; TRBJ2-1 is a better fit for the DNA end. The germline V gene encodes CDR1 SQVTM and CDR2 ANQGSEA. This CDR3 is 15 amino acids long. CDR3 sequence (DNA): TGCAGCGTGGGGACTAGCGGGACCCTATACAATGAGCAGTTCTTC. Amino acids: CSVGTSGTLYNEQFF.

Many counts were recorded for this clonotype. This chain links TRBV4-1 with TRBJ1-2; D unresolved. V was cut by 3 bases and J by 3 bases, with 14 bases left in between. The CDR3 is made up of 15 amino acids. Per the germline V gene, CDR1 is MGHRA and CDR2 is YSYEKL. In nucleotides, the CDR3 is TGCGCCAGCAGCCACGGATTCGGAGATGACTATGGCTACACCTTC. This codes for CASSHGFGDDYGYTF.

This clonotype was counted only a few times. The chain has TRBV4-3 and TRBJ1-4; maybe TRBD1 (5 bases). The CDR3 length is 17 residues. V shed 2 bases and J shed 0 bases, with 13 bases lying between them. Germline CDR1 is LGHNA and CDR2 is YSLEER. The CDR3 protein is CASSQFAGRATNEKLFF. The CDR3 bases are TGCGCCAGCAGCCAATTCGCAGGGCGCGCAACTAATGAAAAACTGTTTTTT.

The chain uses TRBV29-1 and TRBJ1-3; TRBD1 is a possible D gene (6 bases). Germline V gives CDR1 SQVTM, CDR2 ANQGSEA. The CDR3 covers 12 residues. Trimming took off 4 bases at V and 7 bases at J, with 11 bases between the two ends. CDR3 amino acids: CSVGRTANTIYF. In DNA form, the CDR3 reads TGCAGCGTTGGCCGGACAGCGAACACCATATATTTT.

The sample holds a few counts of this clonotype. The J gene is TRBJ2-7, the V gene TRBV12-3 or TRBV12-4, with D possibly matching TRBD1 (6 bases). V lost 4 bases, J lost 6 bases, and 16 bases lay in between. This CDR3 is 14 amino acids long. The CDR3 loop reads CASSSRPQGIEQYF. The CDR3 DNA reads TGTGCCAGCAGTTCCCGACCCCAGGGGATCGAGCAGTACTTC.

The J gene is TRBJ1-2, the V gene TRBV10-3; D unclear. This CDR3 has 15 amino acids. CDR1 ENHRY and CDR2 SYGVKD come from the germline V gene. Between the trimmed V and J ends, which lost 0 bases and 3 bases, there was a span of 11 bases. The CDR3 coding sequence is TGTGCCATCAGTGAGTCTAGCGGGAGAGACTATGGCTACACCTTC. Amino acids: CAISESSGRDYGYTF.

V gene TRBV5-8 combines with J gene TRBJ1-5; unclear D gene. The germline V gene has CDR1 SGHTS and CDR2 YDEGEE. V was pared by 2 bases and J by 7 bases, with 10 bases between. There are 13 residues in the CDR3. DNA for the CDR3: TGTGCCAGCAGCTTAATCGGTTGGCAGCCCCAGCATTTT. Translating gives CASSLIGWQPQHF.

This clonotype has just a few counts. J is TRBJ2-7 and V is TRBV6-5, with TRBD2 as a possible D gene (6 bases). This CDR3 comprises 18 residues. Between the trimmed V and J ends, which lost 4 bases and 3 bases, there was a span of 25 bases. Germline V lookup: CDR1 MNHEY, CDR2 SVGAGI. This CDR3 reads CASSFRGGRLGSNYEQYF. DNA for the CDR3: TGTGCCAGCAGTTTTAGGGGAGGCAGGTTAGGTTCGAACTACGAGCAGTACTTC.

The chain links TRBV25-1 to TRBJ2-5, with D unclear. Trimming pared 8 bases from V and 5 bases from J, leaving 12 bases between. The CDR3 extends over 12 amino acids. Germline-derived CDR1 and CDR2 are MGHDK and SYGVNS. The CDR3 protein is CASGGSGETQYF. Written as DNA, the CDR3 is TGTGCCAGCGGCGGCTCCGGGGAGACCCAGTACTTC.

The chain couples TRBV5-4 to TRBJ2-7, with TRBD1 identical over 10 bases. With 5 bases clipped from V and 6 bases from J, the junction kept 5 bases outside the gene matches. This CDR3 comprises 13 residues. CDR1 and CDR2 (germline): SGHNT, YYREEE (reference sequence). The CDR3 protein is CASRTGTGAEQYF. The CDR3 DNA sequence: TGTGCCAGCAGGACCGGGACAGGGGCCGAGCAGTACTTC.

The CDR3 sequence is CASSQEWGRDEQYF. The CDR3, as DNA: TGCGCCAGCAGCCAAGAGTGGGGCAGGGACGAGCAGTACTTC. The chain has TRBV5-1 and TRBJ2-7, with D possibly being TRBD1 (5 bases). Trimming left V 4 bases short and J 5 bases short, with 16 bases between. Germline CDR1 SGHRS, CDR2 YFSETQ. The length of the CDR3 is 14 residues.